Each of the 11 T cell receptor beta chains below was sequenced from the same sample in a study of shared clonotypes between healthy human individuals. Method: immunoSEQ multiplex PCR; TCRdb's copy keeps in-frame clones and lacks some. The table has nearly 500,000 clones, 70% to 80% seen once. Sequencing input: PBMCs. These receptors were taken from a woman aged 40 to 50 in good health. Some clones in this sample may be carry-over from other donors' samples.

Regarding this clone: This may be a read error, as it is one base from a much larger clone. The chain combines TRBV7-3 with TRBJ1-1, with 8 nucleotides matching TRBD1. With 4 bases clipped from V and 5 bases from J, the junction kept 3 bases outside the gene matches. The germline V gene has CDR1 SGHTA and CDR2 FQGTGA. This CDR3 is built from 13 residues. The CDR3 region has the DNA TGTGCCAGCAGCTCAAACAGGGGGACTGAAGCTTTCTTT. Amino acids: CASSSNRGTEAFF.

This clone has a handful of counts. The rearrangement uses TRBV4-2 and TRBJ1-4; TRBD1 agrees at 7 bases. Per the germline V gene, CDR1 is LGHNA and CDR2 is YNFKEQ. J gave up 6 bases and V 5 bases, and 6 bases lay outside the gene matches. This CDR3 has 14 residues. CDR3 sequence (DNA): TGTGCCAGCAGCGCACAGGGGATCGATGAAAAACTGTTTTTT. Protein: CASSAQGIDEKLFF.

DNA of the CDR3: TGTGCCAGCAGTGCTGACACGTTCTCCTACGAGCAGTACTTC. As protein: CASSADTFSYEQYF. The chain combines TRBV2 with TRBJ2-7; D is uncertain. The V end lost 4 bases, the J end lost 0 bases, and 10 bases lay between the germline ends. The length of the CDR3 is 14 residues. The V gene's germline CDR1 is SNHLY and CDR2 FYNNEI.

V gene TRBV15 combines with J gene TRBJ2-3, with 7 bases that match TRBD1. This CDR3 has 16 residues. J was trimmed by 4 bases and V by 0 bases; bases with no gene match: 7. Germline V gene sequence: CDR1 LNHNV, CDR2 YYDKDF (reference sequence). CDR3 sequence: CATSRDATGTADTQYF. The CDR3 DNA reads TGTGCCACCAGCAGAGATGCGACAGGGACGGCAGATACGCAGTATTTT.

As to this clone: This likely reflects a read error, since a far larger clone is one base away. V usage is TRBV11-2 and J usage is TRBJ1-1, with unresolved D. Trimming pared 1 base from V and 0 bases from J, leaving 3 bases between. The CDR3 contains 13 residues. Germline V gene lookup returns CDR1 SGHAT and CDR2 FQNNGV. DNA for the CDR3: TGTGCCAGCAGCTTAGGTATGAACACTGAAGCTTTCTTT. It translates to CASSLGMNTEAFF.

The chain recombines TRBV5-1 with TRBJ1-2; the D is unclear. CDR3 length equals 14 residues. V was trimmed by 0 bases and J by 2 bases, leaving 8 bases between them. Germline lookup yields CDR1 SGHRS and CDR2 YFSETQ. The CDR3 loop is CASSLAGLNYGYTF. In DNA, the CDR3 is TGCGCCAGCAGCTTGGCCGGGTTAAACTATGGCTACACCTTC.

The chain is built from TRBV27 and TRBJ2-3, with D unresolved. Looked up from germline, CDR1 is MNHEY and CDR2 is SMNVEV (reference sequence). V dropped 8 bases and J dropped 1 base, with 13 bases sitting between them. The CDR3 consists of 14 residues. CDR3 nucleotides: TGTGCCAGCGGCCCCCCCCGGGGCACAGATACGCAGTATTTT. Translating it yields CASGPPRGTDTQYF.

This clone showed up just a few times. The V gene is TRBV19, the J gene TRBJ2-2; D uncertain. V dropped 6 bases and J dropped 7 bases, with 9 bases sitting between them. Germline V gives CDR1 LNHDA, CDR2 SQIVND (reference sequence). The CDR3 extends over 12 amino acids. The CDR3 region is CASSVRFGELFF. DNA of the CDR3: TGTGCCAGTAGCGTACGTTTCGGGGAGCTGTTTTTT.

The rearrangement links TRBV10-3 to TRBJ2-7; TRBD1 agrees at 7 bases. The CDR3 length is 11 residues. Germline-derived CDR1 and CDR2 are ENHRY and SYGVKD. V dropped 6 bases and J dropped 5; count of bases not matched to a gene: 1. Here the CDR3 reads CAIRTGNEQYF. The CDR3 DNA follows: TGTGCCATCAGGACAGGGAACGAGCAGTACTTC.

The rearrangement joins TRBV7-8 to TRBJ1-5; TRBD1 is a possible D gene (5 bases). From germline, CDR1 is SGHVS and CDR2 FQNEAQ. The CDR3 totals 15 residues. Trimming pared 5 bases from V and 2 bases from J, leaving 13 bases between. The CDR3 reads CASSIRQYGNQPQHF. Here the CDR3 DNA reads TGTGCCAGCAGCATTAGACAGTACGGCAATCAGCCCCAGCATTTT. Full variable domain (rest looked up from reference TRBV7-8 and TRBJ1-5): GAGVSQSPRYKVAKRGQDVALRCDPISGHVSLFWYQQALGQGPEFLTYFQNEAQLDKSGLPSDRFFAERPEGSVSTLKIQRTQQEDSAVYLCASSIRQYGNQPQHFGDGTRLSIL.

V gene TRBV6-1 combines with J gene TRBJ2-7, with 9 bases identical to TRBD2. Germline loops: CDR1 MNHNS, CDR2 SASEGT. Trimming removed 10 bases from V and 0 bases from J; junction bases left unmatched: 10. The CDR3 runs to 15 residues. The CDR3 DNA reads TGTGCCACCGAGATGACTAGCGGTTCCTCCTACGAGCAGTACTTC. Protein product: CATEMTSGSSYEQYF.